These 22 T cell receptor beta chains were all obtained from the same sample, sequenced in a study of blood T cell repertoires in COVID-19. TCRdb's copy holds only in-frame clones and misses some; the assay was immunoSEQ multiplex PCR. The sample yields over 200,000 clones, around nine tenths seen once. What was sequenced was peripheral blood. The source of these receptors is a man in his forties who had recovered from COVID-19.

The rearrangement joins TRBV9 to TRBJ2-2, with TRBD1 matching over 8 bases. Germline V gene data show CDR1 as SGDLS and CDR2 as YYNGEE. The CDR3 loop spans 16 amino acids. J was trimmed by 5 bases and V by 3 bases; bases with no gene match: 9. The CDR3 spells CASSATSGGLTGELFF. The CDR3 coding sequence is TGTGCCAGCAGCGCGACCTCAGGGGGCTTAACCGGGGAGCTGTTTTTT.

The rearrangement uses TRBV11-2 and TRBJ2-2; 12 bases fit TRBD2. The CDR3 is 17 residues long. V lost 2 bases and J lost 5; bases outside the gene matches: 6. The germline CDR1 and CDR2 sequences are SGHAT and FQNNGV. Here the CDR3 DNA reads TGTGCCAGCAGCTTATTCGGGCTAGCGGGAGGGACCGGGGAGCTGTTTTTT. Its translation: CASSLFGLAGGTGELFF.

The V gene is TRBV7-9, the J gene TRBJ1-2; 8 bases line up with TRBD1. The CDR3 is 15 residues long. The V gene end was trimmed by 4 bases and the J gene end by 2 bases; junction bases not matched to a gene: 6. Germline V gene lookup returns CDR1 SEHNR and CDR2 FQNEAQ (reference sequence). The CDR3 coding sequence is TGTGCCAGCAGCTCCGCGGACAGGGAAAACTATGGCTACACCTTC. It yields the protein CASSSADRENYGYTF.

The V gene is TRBV15, the J gene TRBJ2-5; 8 nucleotides line up with TRBD2. CDR1 is LNHNV, CDR2 YYDKDF, per germline (reference sequence). The CDR3 contains 15 residues. Unmatched junction bases numbered 7, after V lost 2 bases and J lost 5 bases. The CDR3: CATSRLRGGQETQYF. The CDR3 DNA is TGTGCCACCAGCAGACTCCGGGGGGGCCAGGAGACCCAGTACTTC.

To note about this clone: Other DNA sequences in the same sample also yield this CDR3. The gene calls are TRBV9 and TRBJ2-7; 10 nucleotides line up with TRBD2. Per the germline V gene, CDR1 is SGDLS and CDR2 is YYNGEE. The CDR3 contains 15 residues. J was trimmed by 6 bases and V by 0 bases; bases with no gene match: 6. CDR3 sequence: CASSVGLAGVGEQYF. The DNA for the CDR3 is TGTGCCAGCAGCGTAGGTCTAGCGGGAGTTGGCGAGCAGTACTTC. The entire variable domain, with the rest obtained from reference TRBV9 and TRBJ2-7, is as follows: DSGVTQTPKHLITATGQRVTLRCSPRSGDLSVYWYQQSLDQGLQFLIQYYNGEERAKGNILERFSAQQFPDLHSELNLSSLELGDSALYFCASSVGLAGVGEQYFGPGTRLTVT.

The sample holds a few counts of this clone. This sequence may be a read error, since a much larger clone differs from it by one base. The gene calls are TRBV30 and TRBJ2-7; TRBD1 aligns across 9 bases. With V trimmed by 5 bases and J by 2 bases, 1 base remained unmatched. The CDR3 has 12 residues. Germline CDR1 reads GTSNPN; CDR2 reads SVGIG (reference sequence). The CDR3 bases are TGTGCCTGGGGGACAGGGCCCTACGAGCAGTACTTC. It yields the protein CAWGTGPYEQYF.

The chain is built from TRBV7-2 and TRBJ1-2, with 11 bases matching TRBD1. The J segment lost 7 bases and the V segment lost 2 bases, leaving 12 bases of the junction unmatched. Germline V gene sequence: CDR1 SGHTA, CDR2 FQGNSA. The CDR3 spans 17 residues. CDR3 residues: CASSLPPRTGGGRGYTF. The CDR3 nucleotides read TGTGCCAGCAGCTTACCTCCTCGGACAGGGGGCGGGCGTGGCTACACCTTC.

The chain links TRBV12-3 or TRBV12-4 to TRBJ2-3; no reliable D call. V gave up 10 bases and J gave up 6 bases, with 14 bases separating them. CDR3 length: 12 amino acids. CDR3 sequence (DNA): TGTGCCAACCCACTTAATAGCGATACGCAGTATTTT. Translating it yields CANPLNSDTQYF.

This clone has a handful of counts. The chain combines TRBV5-6 with TRBJ2-3, with D perhaps matching TRBD2 (5 bases). The V end lost 4 bases, the J end lost 3 bases, and 15 bases lay between the germline ends. The CDR3 is 15 residues long. The germline V gene encodes CDR1 SGHDT and CDR2 YYEEEE. The CDR3 DNA follows: TGTGCCAGCAGCGGAGACTACGCCCGGACAGATACGCAGTATTTT. It encodes CASSGDYARTDTQYF.

This rearrangement joins TRBV5-1 to TRBJ2-1; the match to TRBD1 covers 7 bases. From germline, CDR1 is SGHRS and CDR2 YFSETQ. This CDR3 contains 14 residues. Trimming cost V 0 bases and J 12 bases; bases outside gene matches: 9. The CDR3 bases are TGCGCCAGCAGCTTGGAGGGGGCAAAGTCAGTGCAGTTCTTC. The encoded protein is CASSLEGAKSVQFF.

The chain couples TRBV4-1 to TRBJ2-5, with a possible D match to TRBD1 (5 bases). V was shortened by 0 bases and J by 1 base, with 12 bases between the two germline ends. Looked up from germline, CDR1 is MGHRA and CDR2 is YSYEKL. This CDR3 has 16 amino acids. CDR3 nucleotide sequence: TGCGCCAGCAGCCAAGATTTTCAGGGAACCCAAGAGACCCAGTACTTC. Translated, it gives CASSQDFQGTQETQYF.

The rearrangement uses TRBV25-1 and TRBJ1-2; no clear D gene. CDR1 is MGHDK and CDR2 is SYGVNS in the germline V gene. V lost 5 bases and J 5 bases, leaving 12 bases between the germline ends. This CDR3 has 13 amino acids. The CDR3 nucleotides are TGTGCCAGCAGTCCCCCGGGTGGATATGGCTACACCTTC. Translation gives CASSPPGGYGYTF.

This chain links TRBV7-9 with TRBJ2-7; TRBD1 might be the D (7 bases). Trimming cost V 5 bases and J 0 bases, with 17 bases left between them. The length of the CDR3 is 16 residues. The germline V gene encodes CDR1 SEHNR and CDR2 FQNEAQ (reference sequence). CDR3 in amino acids: CASSHGGTESSYEQYF. The DNA of the CDR3 is TGTGCCAGCAGCCACGGCGGGACAGAGAGCTCCTACGAGCAGTACTTC.

The V gene is TRBV5-4, the J gene TRBJ2-6, with D possibly matching TRBD2 (5 bases). The CDR3 is 15 amino acids. Looked up from germline, CDR1 is SGHNT and CDR2 is YYREEE (reference sequence). The V gene lost 2 bases and the J gene lost 2 bases, with 8 bases spanning the gap. In DNA form, the CDR3 reads TGTGCCAGCAGCTTCGCCGGGACTGGGGCCAACGTCCTGACTTTC. It codes for CASSFAGTGANVLTF.

The rearrangement joins TRBV4-1 to TRBJ2-7; 9 positions match TRBD2. Germline values: CDR1 MGHRA, CDR2 YSYEKL. The CDR3 has 17 amino acids. V was clipped by 0 bases and J by 2 bases; unmatched bases: 8. CDR3 DNA sequence: TGCGCCAGCAGCCAAGATCAGGTAGCGGGAGTAACCTACGAGCAGTACTTC. This encodes CASSQDQVAGVTYEQYF.

The CDR3 bases are TGCAGCGTTGACCTTAATGAAAAACTGTTTTTT. Translation gives CSVDLNEKLFF. The chain uses TRBV29-1 and TRBJ1-4, with D unclear. Germline-derived CDR1 and CDR2 are SQVTM and ANQGSEA. This CDR3 has 11 residues. Trimming removed 3 bases at V and 4 bases at J, with 3 bases between.

The chain couples TRBV6-2 or TRBV6-3 to TRBJ1-2, with 10 bases fitting TRBD1. CDR1 is MNHEY, CDR2 SVGEGT, per germline. V lost 4 bases, J lost 8 bases, and 4 bases stayed unmatched. The CDR3 length is 13 residues. The CDR3 sequence: CASSSGQGRGYTF. The CDR3 DNA is TGTGCCAGCAGTTCGGGACAGGGGCGCGGCTACACCTTC.

The chain employs TRBV7-9 and TRBJ2-1, with 10 positions matching TRBD2. The V segment lost 5 bases and the J segment 8 bases; nucleotides outside the gene matches: 12. The CDR3 loop spans 16 amino acids. Germline V lookup: CDR1 SEHNR, CDR2 FQNEAQ (reference sequence). CDR3 residues: CASSNLGTSVVDEQFF. CDR3 DNA: TGTGCCAGCAGCAACCTCGGGACTAGCGTAGTCGATGAGCAGTTCTTC.

CDR3 bases: TGTGCCAGCAGCTTAGGATCGGGGGAGGGCCTCGAACCCTACGAGCAGTACTTC. It encodes CASSLGSGEGLEPYEQYF. The chain is built from TRBV7-2 and TRBJ2-7, with 7 bases fitting TRBD2. Germline CDR1 and CDR2: SGHTA and FQGNSA. The CDR3 runs to 18 residues. Unmatched junction bases numbered 14, after V lost 1 base and J lost 2 bases.

The rearrangement uses TRBV9 and TRBJ1-1; the match to TRBD1 covers 8 bases. After removal of 0 bases from V and 2 bases from J, the junction contained 3 bases not matched to a gene. Germline V gene lookup returns CDR1 SGDLS and CDR2 YYNGEE. This CDR3 has 15 amino acids. In DNA form, the CDR3 reads TGTGCCAGCAGCGTAGCCCCAGGGGGCAACACTGAAGCTTTCTTT. Translated, it gives CASSVAPGGNTEAFF.

V gene TRBV3-1 (or the pseudogene TRBV3-2) combines with J gene TRBJ1-2; 7 positions match TRBD1. CDR1 LGHDT and CDR2 YNNKEL come from the germline V gene (reference sequence). The V gene end was trimmed by 0 bases and the J gene end by 6 bases; junction bases not matched to a gene: 19. The CDR3 has 19 residues. This chain's CDR3 is CASSQDPRGQALCGDGYTF. CDR3 DNA: TGTGCCAGCAGCCAAGACCCGAGAGGACAGGCCCTTTGTGGAGATGGCTACACCTTC.

The chain couples TRBV27 to TRBJ2-4; D perhaps matches TRBD1 (6 bases). The germline V gene encodes CDR1 MNHEY and CDR2 SMNVEV (reference sequence). The CDR3 totals 15 residues. V was shortened by 3 bases and J by 3 bases, with 12 bases between the two germline ends. This chain's CDR3 is CASSFMDSRKNIQYF. CDR3 nucleotides: TGTGCCAGCAGTTTTATGGACAGCCGCAAAAACATTCAGTACTTC.